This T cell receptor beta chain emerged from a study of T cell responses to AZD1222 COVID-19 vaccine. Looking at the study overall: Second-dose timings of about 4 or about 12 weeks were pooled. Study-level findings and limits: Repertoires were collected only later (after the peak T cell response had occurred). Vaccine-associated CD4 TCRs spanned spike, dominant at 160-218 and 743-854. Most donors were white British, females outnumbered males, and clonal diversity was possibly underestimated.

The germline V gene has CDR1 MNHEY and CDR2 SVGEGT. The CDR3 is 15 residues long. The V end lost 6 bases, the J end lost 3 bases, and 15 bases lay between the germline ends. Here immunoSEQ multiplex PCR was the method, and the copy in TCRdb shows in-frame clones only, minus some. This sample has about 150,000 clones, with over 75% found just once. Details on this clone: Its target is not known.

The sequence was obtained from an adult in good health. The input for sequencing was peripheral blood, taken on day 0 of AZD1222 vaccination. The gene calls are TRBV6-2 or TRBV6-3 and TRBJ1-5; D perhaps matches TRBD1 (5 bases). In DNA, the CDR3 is TGTGCCAGCAGCCCCGCTACAGGAAACAATCAGCCCCAGCATTTT. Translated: CASSPATGNNQPQHF.